A selection of T cell receptor beta chains follows, all from one sample in a study of blood T cell repertoires in COVID-19. The table came from immunoSEQ multiplex PCR; TCRdb's copy has only in-frame clones and leaves some out. Of under 200,000 clones in the sample, roughly 93% were seen once. The sample consisted of peripheral blood. The receptor set was obtained from a young man with COVID-19, enrolled during active disease. Both conserved end residues are part of each CDR3. The D gene is left open where the match is weak. Clone size appears in some rows only: once, few, many, or a class for an expanded clone.

abundance	d_gene	v_gene	j_gene	CDR3nt	CDR3aa
NA	NA	TRBV28	TRBJ1-5	TGTGCCAGCAGCTACCCGGGGTCTAGCAATCAGCCCCAGCATTTT	CASSYPGSSNQPQHF
once	NA	TRBV30	TRBJ1-1	TGTGCCTGGCGACAGTTGGGGACTGAAGCTTTCTTT	CAWRQLGTEAFF
NA	NA	TRBV28	TRBJ1-4	TGTGCCAGCAGTTTGGCCGGGGGGAATGAAAAACTGTTTTTT	CASSLAGGNEKLFF
NA	TRBD1	TRBV5-1	TRBJ1-2	TGCGCCAGCAGCTTACAAGACAGGGGTTATGGCTACACCTTC	CASSLQDRGYGYTF
NA	TRBD1	TRBV6-5	TRBJ1-5	TGTGCCAGCAGCCCCGGGACAGGGTATCAGCCCCAGCATTTT	CASSPGTGYQPQHF
once	NA	TRBV7-3	TRBJ2-3	TGTGCCAGCAGCTTTGAGGCGGGCCTCACAGATACGCAGTATTTT	CASSFEAGLTDTQYF
NA	NA	TRBV7-2	TRBJ1-2	TGTGCCAGCAGCTTCGACGGGGAGGGCGGCTACACCTTC	CASSFDGEGGYTF
NA	NA	TRBV6-1	TRBJ1-5	TGTGCCAGCAGTGAAAGGACAGCTCAGCCCCAGCATTTT	CASSERTAQPQHF
NA	TRBD1	TRBV2	TRBJ1-1	TGTGCCAGCAGTCGGGACAGCCTTGAAGCTTTCTTT	CASSRDSLEAFF
once	NA	TRBV9	TRBJ1-6	TGTGCCAGCAGCGCCTCGACGGGTTCACCCCTCCACTTT	CASSASTGSPLHF
NA	TRBD2	TRBV6-6	TRBJ2-1	TGTGCCAGCAGTTACTCGGGGACTAGAAATGAGCAGTTCTTC	CASSYSGTRNEQFF
NA	TRBD1	TRBV19	TRBJ2-2	TGTGCCAGTAGGCCCGGGACAGGGAGCGGATGGGAGCTGTTTTTT	CASRPGTGSGWELFF
NA	TRBD2	TRBV9	TRBJ2-1	TGTGCCAGCAGCGCGAAGGAGGCAGCGGGGCCAAGATACAATGAGCAGTTCTTC	CASSAKEAAGPRYNEQFF
NA	NA	TRBV6-5	TRBJ2-2	TGTGCCAGCAGGCGGGAAGCCGCCGGGGAGCTGTTTTTT	CASRREAAGELFF
NA	NA	TRBV28	TRBJ1-5	TGTGCCAGCAGTTTAGGCAATAATCAGCCCCAGCATTTT	CASSLGNNQPQHF
once	NA	TRBV30	TRBJ1-5	TGTGCCTGGAGTGTACAGGGCCAGGGCAATCAGCCCCAGCATTTT	CAWSVQGQGNQPQHF
NA	NA	TRBV28	TRBJ2-3	TGTGCCAGCAGTTTACCAGGGCGAAGCACAGATACGCAGTATTTT	CASSLPGRSTDTQYF
NA	NA	TRBV15	TRBJ1-2	TGTGCCACCAGCAGAGGAGGAACAGCCAGGGATGGCTACACCTTC	CATSRGGTARDGYTF
NA	TRBD2	TRBV27	TRBJ2-7	TGTGCCAGCAGTCCCCCGGCCGGGACTAGCGAGTACGAGCAGTACTTC	CASSPPAGTSEYEQYF
NA	NA	TRBV27	TRBJ1-5	TGTGCCAGCAGTTTAGTGGGGGGGAGCAATCAGCCCCAGCATTTT	CASSLVGGSNQPQHF
few	NA	TRBV28	TRBJ2-7	TGTGCCAGCACCGGGACACGGAAACCCTACGAGCAGTACTTC	CASTGTRKPYEQYF
NA	NA	TRBV19	TRBJ1-1	TGTGCCAGTAGTATCTCGTCGGTGAACACTGAAGCTTTCTTT	CASSISSVNTEAFF
NA	TRBD1	TRBV5-4	TRBJ1-2	TGTGCCAGCAGCTTGTTTCACTTGGGACAGGGGGCGAGATATGGCTACACCTTC	CASSLFHLGQGARYGYTF
NA	NA	TRBV29-1	TRBJ2-1	TGCAGCGTCGCCACTAGCGAGCAGTTCTTC	CSVATSEQFF
NA	NA	TRBV28	TRBJ1-4	TGTGCCAGCAGTTTTTTGCAGGGTAGTGAAAAACTGCTTTTT	CASSFLQGSEKLLF
NA	TRBD1	TRBV6-5	TRBJ2-7	TGTGCCAGCAGGGCAAAGACAGGGTATCCCCTCGAGCAGTACTTC	CASRAKTGYPLEQYF
once	TRBD1	TRBV6-1	TRBJ2-2	TGTGCCAGCAGTGTCAGGGACAGGGGGACGGTCACCGGGGAGCTGTTTTTT	CASSVRDRGTVTGELFF
NA	NA	TRBV11-2	TRBJ1-1	TGTGCCAGCAGCTTAGGGTACGGCAGGGACACTGAAGCTTTCTTT	CASSLGYGRDTEAFF
NA	TRBD2	TRBV7-3	TRBJ2-1	TGTGCCAGCAGCCGGGGACTAGACAATGAGCAGTTCTTC	CASSRGLDNEQFF
NA	TRBD1	TRBV6-5	TRBJ2-7	TGTGCCAGCAGTTATTTGGACAGGGGATCCTACGAGCAGTACTTC	CASSYLDRGSYEQYF
NA	NA	TRBV6-6	TRBJ2-7	TGTGCCAGCACAAGCCGAACAGGGACCTACGAGCAGTACTTC	CASTSRTGTYEQYF
NA	NA	TRBV7-2	TRBJ2-7	TGTGCCAGCAGCTTCCGTCCAGGGTTATCCTACGAGCAGTACTTC	CASSFRPGLSYEQYF
once	NA	TRBV19	TRBJ1-1	TGTGCCAGTAGTTTGCAAACGGGAACTGAAGCTTTCTTT	CASSLQTGTEAFF
NA	TRBD2	TRBV4-1	TRBJ2-1	TGCGCCAGCTGCCCCCTAGCGGGAGGCGCGGTTAACAATGAGCAGTTCTTC	CASCPLAGGAVNNEQFF
NA	TRBD2	TRBV4-1	TRBJ2-2	TGCGCCAGCAGCCCGGGACTAGCGACGAACACCGGGGAGCTGTTTTTT	CASSPGLATNTGELFF
once	TRBD1	TRBV9	TRBJ1-6	TGTGCCAGCAGCGTAGAAGCCAGGACAGGGCTTAATTCACCCCTCCACTTT	CASSVEARTGLNSPLHF
NA	NA	TRBV21-1	TRBJ1-5	TGTGCCAGCACCTCAACTCAAAAGGACCACGGCACGTGGACAGGTTATAGCAATCAGCCCCAGCATTTT	CASTSTQKDHGTWTGYSNQPQHF
NA	TRBD1	TRBV19	TRBJ2-7	TGTGCCAGTAGTATGGACAGGGGGACAGACTACGAGCAGTACTTC	CASSMDRGTDYEQYF
NA	NA	TRBV9	TRBJ1-2	TGTGCCAGCAGCCCCCAGGGAGGGTCTGGCTATGGCTACACCTTC	CASSPQGGSGYGYTF
once	TRBD2	TRBV28	TRBJ2-1	TGTGCCAGCAGTTCGAGACTAGCGGGAGGTGGTGATGAGCAGTTCTTC	CASSSRLAGGGDEQFF
NA	NA	TRBV28	TRBJ2-2	TGTGCCAGCAGTGTTCAGTCCAACACCGGGGAGCTGTTTTTT	CASSVQSNTGELFF
few	NA	TRBV28	TRBJ1-2	TGTGCCGGTCTTGGGGGCGACAACTATGGCTACACCTTC	CAGLGGDNYGYTF
NA	TRBD1	TRBV24-1	TRBJ2-2	TGTGCCACCAGTGAATCCGGGACAGGAAACACCGGGGAGCTGTTTTTT	CATSESGTGNTGELFF
NA	TRBD1	TRBV7-2	TRBJ1-4	TGTGCCAGCAGCCTTAAGTGGGACAGTGAAAAACTGTTTTTT	CASSLKWDSEKLFF
NA	TRBD1	TRBV30	TRBJ1-5	TGTGCCTGGAGTCTTGAGTCAGGGGGTAGGAATCAGCCCCAGCATTTT	CAWSLESGGRNQPQHF
NA	NA	TRBV15	TRBJ2-1	TGTGCCACCAGCAGAGCCTCGGGCAATGAGCAGTTCTTC	CATSRASGNEQFF
NA	TRBD2	TRBV5-6	TRBJ2-1	TGTGCCAGCAGCTTGGTACTAGCGGGGGTAAGCTCCTACAATGAGCAGTTCTTC	CASSLVLAGVSSYNEQFF
NA	NA	TRBV30	TRBJ2-1	TGTGCCTGGGGGCGGGCGCCTAGCTCCTACAATGAGCAGTTCTTC	CAWGRAPSSYNEQFF
NA	TRBD2	TRBV12-5	TRBJ2-1	TGTGCTAGTGGTTTGAGTGGGACTAGCTATCTAAATACCCGGAATACCTACAATGAGCAGTTCTTC	CASGLSGTSYLNTRNTYNEQFF